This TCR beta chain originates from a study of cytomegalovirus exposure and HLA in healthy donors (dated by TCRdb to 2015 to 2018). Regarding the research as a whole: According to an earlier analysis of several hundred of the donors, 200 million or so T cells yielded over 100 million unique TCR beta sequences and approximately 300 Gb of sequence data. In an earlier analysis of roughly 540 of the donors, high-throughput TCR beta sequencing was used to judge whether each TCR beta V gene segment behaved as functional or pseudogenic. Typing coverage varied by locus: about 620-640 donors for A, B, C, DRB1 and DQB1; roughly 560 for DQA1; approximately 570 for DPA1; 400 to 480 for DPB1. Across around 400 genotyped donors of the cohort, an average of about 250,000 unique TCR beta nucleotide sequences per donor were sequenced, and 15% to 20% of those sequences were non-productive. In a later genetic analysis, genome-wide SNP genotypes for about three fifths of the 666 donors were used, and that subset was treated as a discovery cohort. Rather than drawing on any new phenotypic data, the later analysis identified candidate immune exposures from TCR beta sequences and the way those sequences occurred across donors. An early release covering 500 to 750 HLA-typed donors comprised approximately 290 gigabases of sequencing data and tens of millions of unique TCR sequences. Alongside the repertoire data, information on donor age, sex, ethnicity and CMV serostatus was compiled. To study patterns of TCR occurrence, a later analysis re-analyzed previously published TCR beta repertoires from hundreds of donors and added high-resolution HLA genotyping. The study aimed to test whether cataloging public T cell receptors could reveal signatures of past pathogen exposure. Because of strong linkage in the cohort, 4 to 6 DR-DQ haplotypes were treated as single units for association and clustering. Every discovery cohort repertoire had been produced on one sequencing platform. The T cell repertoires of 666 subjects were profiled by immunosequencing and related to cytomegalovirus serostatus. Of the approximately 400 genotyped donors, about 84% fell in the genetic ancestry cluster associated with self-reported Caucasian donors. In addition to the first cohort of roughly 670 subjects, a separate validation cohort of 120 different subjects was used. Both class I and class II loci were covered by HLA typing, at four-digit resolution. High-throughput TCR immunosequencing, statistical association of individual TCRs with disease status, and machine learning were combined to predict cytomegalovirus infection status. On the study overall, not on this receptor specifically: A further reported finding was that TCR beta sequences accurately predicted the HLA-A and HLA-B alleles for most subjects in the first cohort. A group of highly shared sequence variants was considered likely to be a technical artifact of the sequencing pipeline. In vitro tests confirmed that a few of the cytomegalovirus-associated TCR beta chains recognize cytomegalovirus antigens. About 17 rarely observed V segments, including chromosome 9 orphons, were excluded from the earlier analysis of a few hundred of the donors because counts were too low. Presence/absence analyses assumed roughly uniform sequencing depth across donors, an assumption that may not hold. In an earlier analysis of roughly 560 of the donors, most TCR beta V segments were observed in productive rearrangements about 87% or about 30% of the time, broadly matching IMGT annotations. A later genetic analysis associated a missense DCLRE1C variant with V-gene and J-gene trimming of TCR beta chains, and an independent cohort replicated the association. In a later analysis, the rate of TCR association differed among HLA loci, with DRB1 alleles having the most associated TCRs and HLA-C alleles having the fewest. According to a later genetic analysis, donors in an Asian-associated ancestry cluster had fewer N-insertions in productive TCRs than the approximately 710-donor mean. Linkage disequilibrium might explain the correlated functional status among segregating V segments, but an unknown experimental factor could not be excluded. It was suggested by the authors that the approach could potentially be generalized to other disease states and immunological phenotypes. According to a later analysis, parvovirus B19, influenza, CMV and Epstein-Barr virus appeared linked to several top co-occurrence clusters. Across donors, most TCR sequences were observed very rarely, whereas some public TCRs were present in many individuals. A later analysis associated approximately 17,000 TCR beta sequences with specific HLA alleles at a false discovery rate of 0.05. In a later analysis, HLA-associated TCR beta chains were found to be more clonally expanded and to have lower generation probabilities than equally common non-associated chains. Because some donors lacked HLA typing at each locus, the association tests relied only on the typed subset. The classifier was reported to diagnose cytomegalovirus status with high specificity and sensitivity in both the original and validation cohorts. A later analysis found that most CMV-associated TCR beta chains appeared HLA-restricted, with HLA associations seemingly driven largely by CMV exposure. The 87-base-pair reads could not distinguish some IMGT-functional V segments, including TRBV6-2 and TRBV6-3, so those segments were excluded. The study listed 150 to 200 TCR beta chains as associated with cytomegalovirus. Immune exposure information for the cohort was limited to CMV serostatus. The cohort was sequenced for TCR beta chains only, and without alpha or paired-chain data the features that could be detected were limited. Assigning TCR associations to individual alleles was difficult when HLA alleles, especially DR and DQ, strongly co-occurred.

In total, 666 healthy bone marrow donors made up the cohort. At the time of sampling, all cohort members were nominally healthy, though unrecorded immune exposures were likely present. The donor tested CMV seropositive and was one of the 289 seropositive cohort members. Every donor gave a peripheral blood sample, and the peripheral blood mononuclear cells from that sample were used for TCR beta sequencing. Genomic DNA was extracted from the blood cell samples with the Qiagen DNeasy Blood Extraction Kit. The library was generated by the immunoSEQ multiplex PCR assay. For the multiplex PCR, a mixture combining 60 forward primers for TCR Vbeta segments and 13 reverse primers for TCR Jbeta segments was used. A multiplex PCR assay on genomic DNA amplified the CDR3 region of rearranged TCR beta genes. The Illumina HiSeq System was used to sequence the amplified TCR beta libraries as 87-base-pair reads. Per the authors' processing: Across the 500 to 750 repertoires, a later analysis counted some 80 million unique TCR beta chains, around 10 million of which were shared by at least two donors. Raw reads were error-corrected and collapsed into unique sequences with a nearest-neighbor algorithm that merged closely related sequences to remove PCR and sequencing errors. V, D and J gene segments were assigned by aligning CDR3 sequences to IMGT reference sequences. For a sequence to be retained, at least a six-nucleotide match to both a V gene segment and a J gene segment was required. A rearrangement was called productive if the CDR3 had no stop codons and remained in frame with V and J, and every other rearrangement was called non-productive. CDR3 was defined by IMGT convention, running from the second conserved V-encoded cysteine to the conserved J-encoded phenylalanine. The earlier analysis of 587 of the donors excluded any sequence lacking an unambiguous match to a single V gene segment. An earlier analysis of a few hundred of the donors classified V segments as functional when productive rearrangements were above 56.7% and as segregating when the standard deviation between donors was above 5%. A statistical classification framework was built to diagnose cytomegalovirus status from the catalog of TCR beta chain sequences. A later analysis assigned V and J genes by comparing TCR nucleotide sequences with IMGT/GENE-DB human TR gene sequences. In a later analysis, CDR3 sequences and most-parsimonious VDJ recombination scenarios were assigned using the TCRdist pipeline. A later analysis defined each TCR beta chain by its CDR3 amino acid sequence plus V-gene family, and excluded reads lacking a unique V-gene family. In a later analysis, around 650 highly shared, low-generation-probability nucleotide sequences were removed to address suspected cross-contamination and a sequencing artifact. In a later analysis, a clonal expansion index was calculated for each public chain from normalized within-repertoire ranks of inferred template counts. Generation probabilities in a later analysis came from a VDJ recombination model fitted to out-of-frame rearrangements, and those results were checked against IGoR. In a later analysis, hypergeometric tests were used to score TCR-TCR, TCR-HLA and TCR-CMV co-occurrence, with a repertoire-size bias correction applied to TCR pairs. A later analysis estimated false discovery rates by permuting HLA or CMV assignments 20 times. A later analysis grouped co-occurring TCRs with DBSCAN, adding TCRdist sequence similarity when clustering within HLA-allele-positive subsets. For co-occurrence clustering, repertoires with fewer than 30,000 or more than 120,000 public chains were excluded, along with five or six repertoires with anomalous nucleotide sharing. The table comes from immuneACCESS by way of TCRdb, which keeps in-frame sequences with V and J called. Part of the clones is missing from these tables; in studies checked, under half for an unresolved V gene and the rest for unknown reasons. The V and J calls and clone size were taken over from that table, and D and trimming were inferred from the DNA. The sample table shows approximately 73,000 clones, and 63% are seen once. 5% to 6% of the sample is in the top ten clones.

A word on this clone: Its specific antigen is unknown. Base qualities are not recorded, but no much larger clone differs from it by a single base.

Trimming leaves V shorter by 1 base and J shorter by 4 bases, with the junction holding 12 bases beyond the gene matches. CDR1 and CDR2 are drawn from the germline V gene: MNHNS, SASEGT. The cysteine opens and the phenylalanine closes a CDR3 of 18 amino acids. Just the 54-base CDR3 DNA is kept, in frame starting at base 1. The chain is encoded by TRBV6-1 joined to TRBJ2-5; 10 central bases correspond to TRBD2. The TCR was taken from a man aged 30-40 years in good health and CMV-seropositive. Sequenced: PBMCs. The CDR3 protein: CASSEGLAGDYLRETQYF. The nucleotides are TGTGCCAGCAGTGAAGGCCTAGCGGGGGACTACCTGAGAGAGACCCAGTACTTC.